This TCR beta chain stems from a study of blood T cell repertoires in COVID-19. Whole-study context: Material from acute and convalescent COVID-19 was sourced from the United States, Italy and Spain.

Profiled with immunoSEQ multiplex PCR; TCRdb holds only in-frame clones, not every one. Seen here are 250,000 to 350,000 clones, approximately 90% observed once, and the top ten hold approximately 13%. Sequenced input: peripheral blood. This sequence was found in a woman aged 55-69 years with acute or convalescent COVID-19.

The CDR3 DNA follows: TGTGCCAGCAGCAAACCCGGGACAGGGTTAGACAATGAGCAGTTCTTC. Its protein product is CASSKPGTGLDNEQFF. This chain joins TRBV21-1 and TRBJ2-1; the D call in the table, TRBD1, was not verified against the DNA. TRBV21-1 has pseudogene status. The CDR3 covers 16 residues.